This TCR beta chain appears in the sequencing data of a study of cytomegalovirus exposure and HLA in healthy donors. On this clone: Its antigen is unidentified. This sample also contains other DNA sequences that code for the same CDR3.

A multiplex PCR was run with 60 Vbeta primers and 13 Jbeta primers. Profiling relied on immunoSEQ multiplex PCR, and the TCRdb table lists in-frame clones only, not all of them. The sample comprises approximately 110,000 clones, roughly 80% of which are singletons, and around 4.1% rests with the top ten. Germline V gene data show CDR1 as SGDLS and CDR2 as YYNGEE. The V segment lost 4 bases and the J segment 4 bases; nucleotides outside the gene matches: 7. The length of the CDR3 is 14 residues. Findings and caveats of the study: TCR beta V segments were, for the most part, productive about 87% or about 30% of the time in an earlier analysis. Most subjects had HLA-A and HLA-B alleles reportedly predicted accurately by TCR beta sequences. Rarity marked most TCR sequences, yet some public TCRs occurred in many donors.

Sequencing used PBMCs. The chain has TRBV9 and TRBJ1-2, with TRBD1 matching over 7 bases. This sequence was found in a woman in her forties in good health and CMV-seronegative. The CDR3: CASSPDRVIYGYTF. The CDR3 nucleotides are TGTGCCAGCAGCCCTGACAGGGTCATCTATGGCTACACCTTC.